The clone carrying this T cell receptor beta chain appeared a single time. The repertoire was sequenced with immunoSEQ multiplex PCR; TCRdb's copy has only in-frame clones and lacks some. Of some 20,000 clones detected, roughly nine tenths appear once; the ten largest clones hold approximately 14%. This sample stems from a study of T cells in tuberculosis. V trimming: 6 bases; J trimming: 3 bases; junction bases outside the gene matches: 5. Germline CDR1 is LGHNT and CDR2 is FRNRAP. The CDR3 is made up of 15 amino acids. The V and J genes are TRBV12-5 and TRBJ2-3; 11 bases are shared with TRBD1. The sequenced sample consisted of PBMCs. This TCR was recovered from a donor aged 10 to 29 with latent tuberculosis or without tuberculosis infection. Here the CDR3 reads CASGSRDRGTDTQYF. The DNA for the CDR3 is TGTGCTAGTGGCTCCCGGGACAGGGGGACAGATACGCAGTATTTT.